The 13 T cell receptor beta chains reported below all come from one sample, sequenced in a study of shared clonotypes between healthy human individuals. TCRdb's table, derived via immunoSEQ multiplex PCR, lists solely in-frame clones and lacks some. The sample has 2 million to 2.5 million clones, just over 90% seen once. Sequencing was done on a sample of naive CD4+ T cells from PBMCs. Documented subset: CD45RA+ positively selected. The source is a man aged 18 to 29 in good health. Some clones in this sample may be carry-over from other donors' samples.

The chain couples TRBV19 to TRBJ2-7; 7 nucleotides line up with TRBD2. The CDR3 is made up of 12 amino acids. J gave up 3 bases and V 5 bases, and 1 base lay outside the gene matches. Germline loops: CDR1 LNHDA, CDR2 SQIVND (reference sequence). This CDR3 reads CASSSGGYEQYF. The DNA of the CDR3 is TGTGCCAGTAGTTCGGGGGGCTACGAGCAGTACTTC.

As regards this clone: Different DNA sequences within this sample yield the same CDR3. The chain carries TRBV18 and TRBJ2-2; TRBD1 is a possible D gene (7 bases). CDR1 and CDR2 from the germline V gene are KGHSH and LQKENI. The CDR3 loop spans 15 amino acids. V lost 4 bases and J 0 bases, leaving 9 bases between the germline ends. CDR3 protein: CASSRGTANTGELFF. CDR3 nucleotides: TGTGCCAGCTCACGCGGGACAGCGAACACCGGGGAGCTGTTTTTT.

This clone was observed a single time. The chain carries TRBV21-1 and TRBJ2-4; TRBD2 is the table's D call, not checked against the DNA. TRBV21-1 is annotated as a pseudogene. The CDR3 runs to 19 residues. The DNA of the CDR3 is TGTGCCAGCAGCAAAGAATGGCGGGAGGCTATAGTAGCCAAAAACATTCAGTACTTC. It specifies CASSKEWREAIVAKNIQYF.

This clone has only one observation. The chain carries TRBV5-6 and TRBJ2-3, with 7 bases fitting TRBD1. V was pared by 1 base and J by 0 bases, with 5 bases of the junction left unmatched. CDR3 length: 16 amino acids. In germline, CDR1 is SGHDT, CDR2 YYEEEE. The CDR3 here is CASSLWDSPSTDTQYF. In nucleotides, the CDR3 is TGTGCCAGCAGCTTGTGGGACAGTCCTAGCACAGATACGCAGTATTTT.

The rearrangement links TRBV5-1 to TRBJ2-7, with 9 bases matching TRBD2. The CDR3 has 15 amino acids. J gave up 7 bases and V 5 bases, and 13 bases lay outside the gene matches. Germline V lookup: CDR1 SGHRS, CDR2 YFSETQ. The CDR3 reads CASSPVLAGSREQYF. The CDR3, as DNA: TGCGCCAGCAGTCCGGTACTAGCGGGCTCAAGGGAGCAGTACTTC.

This clone was found a few times. The gene calls are TRBV6-5 and TRBJ1-5; no clear D. V gave up 6 bases and J gave up 0 bases, with 9 bases separating them. The CDR3 extends over 14 amino acids. CDR1 is MNHEY and CDR2 is SVGAGI in the germline V gene. The CDR3 nucleotides read TGTGCCAGCAGCCTAGGGTATAGCAATCAGCCCCAGCATTTT. It is translated as CASSLGYSNQPQHF.

The chain couples TRBV13 to TRBJ2-7, with 7 bases that match TRBD1. CDR3 size: 16 residues. Germline-derived CDR1 and CDR2 are PRHDT and FYEKMQ (reference sequence). V shed 0 bases and J 5 bases; nucleotides not matched to a gene: 10. This CDR3 is CASSLGGDRTTDEQYF. The CDR3 DNA follows: TGTGCCAGCAGCTTAGGAGGGGACAGAACCACCGACGAGCAGTACTTC.

V usage is TRBV6-5 and J usage is TRBJ2-7; 13 bases match TRBD2. The germline V gene encodes CDR1 MNHEY and CDR2 SVGAGI. The V segment lost 0 bases and the J segment 5 bases; nucleotides outside the gene matches: 4. The CDR3 covers 16 residues. This CDR3 is CASSYSGLAGVHEQYF. The CDR3 DNA reads as TGTGCCAGCAGTTACTCAGGACTAGCGGGAGTCCACGAGCAGTACTTC.

This chain joins TRBV7-3 and TRBJ2-7, with TRBD1 matching 9 bases. The germline V gene has CDR1 SGHTA and CDR2 FQGTGA. The V gene end was trimmed by 2 bases and the J gene end by 3 bases; junction bases not matched to a gene: 14. The CDR3 consists of 18 residues. The CDR3 nucleotides are TGTGCCAGCAGCTTACGCGGACCGGGACAGGGACAAAGCTACGAGCAGTACTTC. Translated, it gives CASSLRGPGQGQSYEQYF.

V is TRBV27 and J is TRBJ1-5, with TRBD1 as a possible D gene (5 bases). Germline V gene data show CDR1 as MNHEY and CDR2 as SMNVEV (reference sequence). The CDR3 sequence is 17 residues long. The V and J ends lost 2 bases and 0 bases respectively, with 14 bases between them. Here the CDR3 DNA reads TGTGCCAGCAGTTTAACCCCTTGGCAGGGTAGCAATCAGCCCCAGCATTTT. It encodes CASSLTPWQGSNQPQHF.

The chain carries TRBV7-2 and TRBJ2-1, with 9 bases matching TRBD1. The germline CDR1 and CDR2 sequences are SGHTA and FQGNSA. The CDR3 has 15 residues. The J segment lost 8 bases and the V segment lost 1 base, leaving 6 bases of the junction unmatched. The chain's CDR3 is CASSLGRTGVHEQFF. CDR3 nucleotide sequence: TGTGCCAGCAGCTTAGGGAGGACAGGGGTCCATGAGCAGTTCTTC.

This clone was seen a few times. The chain recombines TRBV6-4 with TRBJ2-7, with D perhaps matching TRBD1 or TRBD2 (5 bases each). This CDR3 is 13 amino acids long. Deletions cut 5 bases from V and 1 base from J, with 9 bases between. Germline V gene data show CDR1 as MRHNA and CDR2 as SNTAGT. The CDR3 protein is CASSRDGSYEQYF. In nucleotides, the CDR3 is TGTGCCAGCAGTAGGGACGGTTCCTACGAGCAGTACTTC.

The V and J genes are TRBV7-2 and TRBJ2-5; D unclear. The CDR3 runs 15 residues. With 4 bases removed from V and 0 bases from J, the gap between germline ends came to 12 bases. CDR1 and CDR2 (germline): SGHTA, FQGNSA. CDR3: CASSSGPAYQETQYF. The CDR3 DNA follows: TGTGCCAGCAGCTCCGGGCCGGCGTACCAAGAGACCCAGTACTTC.